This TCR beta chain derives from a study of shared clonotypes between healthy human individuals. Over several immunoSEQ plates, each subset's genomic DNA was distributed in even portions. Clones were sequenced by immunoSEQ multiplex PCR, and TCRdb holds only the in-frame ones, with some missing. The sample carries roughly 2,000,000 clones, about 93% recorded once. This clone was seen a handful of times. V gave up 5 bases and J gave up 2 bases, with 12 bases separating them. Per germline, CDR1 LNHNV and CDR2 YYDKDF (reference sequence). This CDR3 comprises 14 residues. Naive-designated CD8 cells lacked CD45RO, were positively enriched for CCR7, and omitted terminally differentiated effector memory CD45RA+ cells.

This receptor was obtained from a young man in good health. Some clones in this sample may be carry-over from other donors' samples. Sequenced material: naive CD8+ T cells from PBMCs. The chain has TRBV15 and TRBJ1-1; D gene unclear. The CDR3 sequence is CATSFRGPNTEAFF. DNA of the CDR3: TGTGCCACCAGCTTCCGTGGACCTAACACTGAAGCTTTCTTT.